The next 30 T cell receptor beta chains were all read from a single sample in a study of cytomegalovirus exposure and HLA in healthy donors. The PCR used 60 Vbeta and 13 Jbeta primers. Produced via immunoSEQ multiplex PCR; TCRdb's table is partial and in-frame only. This repertoire shows about 61,000 clones, around 92% found once; its top ten account for 1.5%. The sequencing sample was made of PBMCs. The receptors stem from a man aged 30 to 39 in good health and CMV-seropositive.

The chain couples TRBV30 to TRBJ2-1, with D possibly being TRBD2 (6 bases). Germline V gene data show CDR1 as GTSNPN and CDR2 as SVGIG (reference sequence). Trimming removed 2 bases at V and 5 bases at J, with 19 bases between. This CDR3 is 16 amino acids long. This CDR3 reads CAWSPPSGWDNNEQFF. In nucleotides, the CDR3 is TGTGCCTGGAGTCCACCGAGCGGGTGGGATAACAATGAGCAGTTCTTC.

This chain joins TRBV6-5 and TRBJ2-3; 7 bases are a match to TRBD1. The CDR3 consists of 15 residues. After removal of 5 bases from V and 7 bases from J, the junction contained 12 bases not matched to a gene. The germline V gene has CDR1 MNHEY and CDR2 SVGAGI. The CDR3 here is CASSRGQATLNTQYF. In nucleotides, the CDR3 is TGTGCCAGCAGTCGCGGACAGGCCACATTAAATACGCAGTATTTT.

V is TRBV5-1 and J is TRBJ2-2; a weak D match, TRBD2 (6 bases). The CDR3 loop spans 13 amino acids. Deletions cut 7 bases from V and 4 bases from J, with 11 bases between. Germline V lookup: CDR1 SGHRS, CDR2 YFSETQ. The CDR3 spells CASQLAITGELFF. The CDR3 nucleotides read TGCGCCAGCCAGCTAGCGATCACCGGGGAGCTGTTTTTT.

This chain joins TRBV7-6 and TRBJ1-6, with D perhaps TRBD1 (5 bases). Trimming stripped 5 bases from V and 8 bases from J, with 16 bases between. Per germline, CDR1 SGHVS and CDR2 FNYEAQ. The CDR3 runs 15 residues. CDR3 nucleotides: TGTGCCAGCAGCCCCGTCGGCGGGACCTATTCACCCCTCCACTTT. Its protein product is CASSPVGGTYSPLHF.

This clone came up once. V and J are TRBV4-3 and TRBJ1-1, with 8 bases aligning to TRBD1. The CDR3 totals 15 residues. V gave up 4 bases and J gave up 4 bases; unmatched junction bases: 8. Germline V gene sequence: CDR1 LGHNA, CDR2 YSLEER. CDR3 sequence (DNA): TGCGCCAGCAGCCTCGATCGACAGGGGAGCACTGAAGCTTTCTTT. Protein product: CASSLDRQGSTEAFF.

This sequence joins TRBV7-9 and TRBJ1-2, with TRBD1 as a possible D gene (6 bases). Germline assignment: CDR1 SEHNR and CDR2 FQNEAQ (reference sequence). CDR3 length: 14 residues. Trimming removed 5 bases at V and 6 bases at J, with 16 bases between. The CDR3 protein is CASSPPLDRNGYTF. The CDR3 bases are TGTGCCAGCAGCCCTCCATTAGACAGGAATGGCTACACCTTC.

The chain carries TRBV5-1 and TRBJ1-5; D unclear. The CDR3 is 13 residues long. The germline gives CDR1 SGHRS, CDR2 YFSETQ. V lost 2 bases and J 7 bases, leaving 10 bases between the germline ends. DNA for the CDR3: TGCGCCAGCAGCTTCAACGCAGGACAGCCCCAGCATTTT. Translated, it gives CASSFNAGQPQHF.

The chain uses TRBV19 and TRBJ1-3, with D possibly being TRBD1 (6 bases). V lost 1 base, J lost 4 bases, and 11 bases lay in between. Germline V gives CDR1 LNHDA, CDR2 SQIVND (reference sequence). This CDR3 is 15 amino acids long. The chain's CDR3 is CASSIVAGAGNTIYF. The CDR3 coding sequence is TGTGCCAGTAGTATAGTCGCGGGGGCGGGAAACACCATATATTTT. Based on the CDR3 plus reference TRBV19 and TRBJ1-3, the full variable domain is DGGITQSPKYLFRKEGQNVTLSCEQNLNHDAMYWYRQDPGQGLRLIYYSQIVNDFQKGDIAEGYSVSREKKESFPLTVTSAQKNPTAFYLCASSIVAGAGNTIYFGEGSWLTVV.

The J gene is TRBJ1-5, the V gene TRBV2; TRBD1 matches 7 bases. The CDR3 extends over 15 amino acids. CDR1 SNHLY and CDR2 FYNNEI come from the germline V gene. The V gene end was trimmed by 6 bases and the J gene end by 7 bases; junction bases not matched to a gene: 12. This chain's CDR3 is CASSTRDSMVQPQHF. The CDR3 DNA is TGTGCCAGCAGCACCCGGGACAGTATGGTGCAGCCCCAGCATTTT. The full variable domain, with the rest looked up from reference TRBV2 and TRBJ1-5, is EPEVTQTPSHQVTQMGQEVILRCVPISNHLYFYWYRQILGQKVEFLVSFYNNEISEKSEIFDDQFSVERPDGSNFTLKIRSTKLEDSAMYFCASSTRDSMVQPQHFGDGTRLSIL.

A word on this clone: This CDR3 is also generated by other DNA sequences in the sample. The rearrangement uses TRBV28 and TRBJ2-7; 9 positions match TRBD1. The J segment lost 2 bases and the V segment lost 4 bases, leaving 6 bases of the junction unmatched. The CDR3 sequence is 15 residues long. Germline CDR1 and CDR2: MDHEN and SYDVKM. The CDR3 loop is CASSSPGQGAYEQYF. CDR3 DNA: TGTGCCAGCAGTTCCCCGGGACAGGGAGCCTACGAGCAGTACTTC.

The genes are TRBV4-1 and TRBJ2-3; no firm D call. V lost 4 bases, J lost 0 bases, and 20 bases lay in between. The CDR3 covers 18 residues. Looked up from germline, CDR1 is MGHRA and CDR2 is YSYEKL. The CDR3 DNA follows: TGCGCCAGCAGCCTCTACCCCCACCCCTTCTCTAGCACAGATACGCAGTATTTT. This encodes CASSLYPHPFSSTDTQYF.

This clone was detected only a few times. The chain has TRBV7-9 and TRBJ2-7, with TRBD2 matching over 9 bases. The length of the CDR3 is 14 residues. V trimming: 4 bases; J trimming: 5 bases; junction bases outside the gene matches: 6. Per germline, CDR1 SEHNR and CDR2 FQNEAQ (reference sequence). CDR3 sequence (DNA): TGTGCCAGCAGCTCTAGCGGGAAGAACAACGAGCAGTACTTC. Translated: CASSSSGKNNEQYF.

The chain carries TRBV7-3 and TRBJ1-2, with 9 bases lining up with TRBD1. Germline loops: CDR1 SGHTA, CDR2 FQGTGA. The trim removed 2 bases at V and 6 bases at J, leaving 16 bases unmatched. This CDR3 has 18 amino acids. Here the CDR3 DNA reads TGTGCCAGCAGCTTACAGAGCGGCGGACAGGGGAACGCCGATGGCTACACCTTC. Translated: CASSLQSGGQGNADGYTF. Full variable domain (rest looked up from reference TRBV7-3 and TRBJ1-2): GAGVSQTPSNKVTEKGKYVELRCDPISGHTALYWYRQSLGQGPEFLIYFQGTGAADDSGLPNDRFFAVRPEGSVSTLKIQRTERGDSAVYLCASSLQSGGQGNADGYTFGSGTRLTVV.

This chain links TRBV2 with TRBJ2-7; TRBD2 matches at 7 bases. The germline gives CDR1 SNHLY, CDR2 FYNNEI. V lost 4 bases and J lost 6; bases outside the gene matches: 6. The length of the CDR3 is 13 residues. CDR3 DNA sequence: TGTGCCAGCAGTGTACCGGGACTATCCGAGCAGTACTTC. Protein sequence: CASSVPGLSEQYF. The complete variable domain, with remaining parts taken from reference TRBV2 and TRBJ2-7, reads EPEVTQTPSHQVTQMGQEVILRCVPISNHLYFYWYRQILGQKVEFLVSFYNNEISEKSEIFDDQFSVERPDGSNFTLKIRSTKLEDSAMYFCASSVPGLSEQYFGPGTRLTVT.

This chain connects TRBV7-6 to TRBJ2-1; no firm D call. The CDR3 runs to 13 residues. The germline V gene has CDR1 SGHVS and CDR2 FNYEAQ. The V and J ends lost 1 base and 9 bases respectively, with 10 bases between them. DNA of the CDR3: TGTGCCAGCAGCTTAGATAGCTATTCTGAGCAGTTCTTC. Amino acids: CASSLDSYSEQFF.

The chain combines TRBV29-1 with TRBJ1-1, with 8 bases aligning to TRBD1. J lost 6 bases, V lost 3 bases, and 3 bases had no gene match. Germline assignment: CDR1 SQVTM and CDR2 ANQGSEA. The CDR3 consists of 12 residues. The CDR3, as DNA: TGCAGCGTTGAGTCGGACAGGGCTGAAGCTTTCTTT. Its translation is CSVESDRAEAFF.

The chain carries TRBV7-9 and TRBJ1-2; 7 bases line up with TRBD1. The germline V gene has CDR1 SEHNR and CDR2 FQNEAQ (reference sequence). J was trimmed by 8 bases and V by 2 bases; bases with no gene match: 8. This CDR3 spans 14 amino acids. CDR3 nucleotides: TGTGCCAGCAGCTTATTGGACAGGACTAACGGCTACACCTTC. It is translated as CASSLLDRTNGYTF.

Comment on this clone: Relative to the germline gene, one junction end is altered; a read error may explain this. The chain links TRBV7-3 to TRBJ2-2; 9 nucleotides align to TRBD2. From germline, CDR1 is SGHTA and CDR2 FQGTGA. The CDR3 length is 17 residues. CDR3 nucleotide sequence: TGTGCCAGCAGCTTACCGGGGAGCGGGAGGAACGCCGGGGAGCTGTTTTTT. Translation: CASSLPGSGRNAGELFF.

This chain uses TRBV6-1 with TRBJ1-3; tentatively, D is TRBD1 (6 bases). V was trimmed by 3 bases and J by 4 bases, leaving 16 bases between them. Germline lookup yields CDR1 MNHNS and CDR2 SASEGT. The CDR3 is 16 amino acids. Here the CDR3 reads CASSEGFGGSGNTIYF. Written as DNA, the CDR3 is TGTGCCAGCAGTGAGGGGTTTGGGGGCAGCGGAAACACCATATATTTT.

The CDR3 DNA sequence: TGTGCCAGCAGATACCCGGGACAGGGGACCACTGAAGCTTTCTTT. Its translation: CASRYPGQGTTEAFF. The gene calls are TRBV28 and TRBJ1-1; 10 bases are a match to TRBD1. Germline V gene data show CDR1 as MDHEN and CDR2 as SYDVKM. This CDR3 has 15 residues. Germline trimming cut 6 bases from V and 4 bases from J; bases unmatched to any gene: 8.

The J gene is TRBJ1-6, the V gene TRBV27; D is undetermined. Germline V lookup: CDR1 MNHEY, CDR2 SMNVEV (reference sequence). The CDR3 totals 16 residues. V lost 6 bases to trimming and J lost 0 bases, with 12 bases between them. The CDR3 region is CASSDTTSSYNSPLHF. For the CDR3, the DNA is TGTGCCAGCAGCGACACCACGAGCTCCTATAATTCACCCCTCCACTTT.

In DNA form, the CDR3 reads TGTGCCAGCAGTTACTCGAGTGCGGGCAATGACGGTCTCCACTTT. Translation gives CASSYSSAGNDGLHF. The chain is built from TRBV6-6 and TRBJ1-6; D is undetermined. Germline V gene lookup returns CDR1 MNHNY and CDR2 SVGAGI (reference sequence). The CDR3 loop spans 15 amino acids. Trimming took 0 bases from V and 16 from J, leaving 19 bases between them.

J is TRBJ2-1 and V is TRBV5-1, with 12 bases lining up with TRBD2. Germline V gives CDR1 SGHRS, CDR2 YFSETQ. The junction had 5 bases not matched to a gene; V was cut back by 4 bases and J by 6 bases. The CDR3 has 15 residues. The CDR3 loop reads CASSGGLAGPNEQFF. The CDR3 coding sequence is TGCGCCAGCAGCGGGGGACTAGCGGGCCCCAATGAGCAGTTCTTC.

Worth noting for this clone: A read error may account for a junction end that differs from germline. V gene TRBV7-9 combines with J gene TRBJ1-1; D unclear. There are 16 residues in the CDR3. Germline-derived CDR1 and CDR2 are SEHNR and FQNEAQ (reference sequence). CDR3 protein: CSSSLSMVVSDTEAFF. The CDR3 DNA follows: TGTTCCAGCAGCCTCTCCATGGTAGTTAGTGACACTGAAGCTTTCTTT.

This clone was counted a few times. V gene TRBV4-3 combines with J gene TRBJ1-2; 11 bases agree with TRBD1. Germline lookup yields CDR1 LGHNA and CDR2 YSLEER. J lost 4 bases, V lost 0 bases, and 4 bases had no gene match. The CDR3 has 16 amino acids. Written as DNA, the CDR3 is TGCGCCAGCAGCCAAGATCGGACAGGGGGCGCCTATGGCTACACCTTC. Residues: CASSQDRTGGAYGYTF.

V gene TRBV6-5 combines with J gene TRBJ1-2; TRBD1 matches at 9 bases. There are 15 residues in the CDR3. Per germline, CDR1 MNHEY and CDR2 SVGAGI. J was trimmed by 5 bases and V by 5 bases; bases with no gene match: 9. The CDR3 here is CASSGIKDRGYGYTF. The CDR3 DNA sequence: TGTGCCAGCAGTGGAATTAAAGACAGGGGGTATGGCTACACCTTC.

V is TRBV30 and J is TRBJ2-7, with TRBD1 matching over 9 bases. Per germline, CDR1 GTSNPN and CDR2 SVGIG (reference sequence). With V trimmed by 3 bases and J by 4 bases, 7 bases remained unmatched. The CDR3 is made up of 14 amino acids. Here the CDR3 reads CAWSGQGPSYEQYF. For the CDR3, the DNA is TGTGCCTGGAGCGGACAGGGGCCTTCATACGAGCAGTACTTC.

The V and J genes are TRBV6-5 and TRBJ2-2; the D gene is possibly TRBD2 (6 bases). The CDR3 is 14 residues long. V was shortened by 5 bases and J by 7 bases, with 14 bases between the two germline ends. Germline V CDR1 and CDR2: MNHEY, SVGAGI. The CDR3 sequence is CASSVSQGGGELFF. CDR3 DNA sequence: TGTGCCAGCAGTGTCAGCCAGGGAGGCGGGGAGCTGTTTTTT.

V usage is TRBV5-4 and J usage is TRBJ2-7; a possible D gene is TRBD2 (6 bases). CDR1 SGHNT and CDR2 YYREEE come from the germline V gene (reference sequence). The CDR3 has 14 residues. The germline V and J ends were trimmed by 4 bases and 7 bases, with 18 bases remaining between them. CDR3 coding DNA: TGTGCCAGCAGCCCCGGGACCCTCCGGGGGGAGCAGTACTTC. Translated: CASSPGTLRGEQYF.

Judged by abundance, this clone is medium-sized. V and J are TRBV27 and TRBJ1-2, with 8 positions matching TRBD1. The V gene end was trimmed by 2 bases and the J gene end by 4 bases; junction bases not matched to a gene: 6. The CDR3 sequence is 15 residues long. Germline V gene lookup returns CDR1 MNHEY and CDR2 SMNVEV (reference sequence). The CDR3 is CASSLIPGTGYGYTF. The CDR3 DNA sequence: TGTGCCAGCAGTTTAATCCCCGGGACAGGCTATGGCTACACCTTC.